This T cell receptor (beta chain) originates from a study of cytomegalovirus exposure and HLA in healthy donors (dated by TCRdb to the late 2010s). As for the study more broadly: According to an earlier analysis of a few hundred of the donors, 200 million or so T cells yielded 90 million to 140 million unique TCR beta sequences and about 300 Gb of sequence data. An early release that covered about 600 HLA-typed donors contained about 290 gigabases of sequencing data and tens of millions of unique TCR sequences. Of the 300 to 500 genotyped donors, 70% to 90% were placed in the genetic ancestry cluster associated with self-reported Caucasian donors. The aim of the study was to test whether cataloging public T cell receptors could identify signatures of past pathogen exposure. The T cell repertoires of around 670 subjects were profiled by immunosequencing and related to cytomegalovirus serostatus. In addition to the first cohort of roughly 700 subjects, a separate validation cohort of about 120 different subjects was used. To predict cytomegalovirus infection status, the study combined high-throughput TCR immunosequencing, statistical association of individual TCRs with disease status, and machine learning. A later analysis re-examined previously published TCR beta repertoires from 600 to 700 donors and added high-resolution HLA genotyping to investigate patterns of TCR occurrence. Rather than using new phenotypic data, the later analysis identified candidate immune exposures from TCR beta sequences and from how often those sequences occurred across donors. An earlier analysis of around 640 of the donors used high-throughput TCR beta sequencing to judge whether each TCR beta V gene segment behaved as functional or pseudogenic. Donor age, sex, ethnicity and CMV serostatus were collected together with the repertoire data. A later genetic analysis took genome-wide SNP genotypes for about 55% of the roughly 670 donors and used that subset as a discovery cohort. Every discovery cohort repertoire had been produced on one sequencing platform. HLA typing covered class I and class II loci at four-digit resolution. Typing coverage varied by locus: about 629-640 donors for A, B, C, DRB1 and DQB1; approximately 560 for DQA1; 600 to 610 for DPA1; under 490 for DPB1. Four to six DR-DQ haplotypes were handled as single units for association and clustering, since linkage in the cohort was strong. On average, roughly 250,000 unique TCR beta nucleotide sequences were sequenced per donor among about 400 genotyped donors of the cohort, with roughly a sixth of those sequences being non-productive. The investigation overall reported the following: The only immune exposure information available for the cohort was CMV serostatus. Linkage disequilibrium might explain the correlated functional status among segregating V segments, but an unknown experimental factor could not be ruled out. According to a later analysis, most CMV-associated TCR beta chains appeared to be HLA-restricted, and the HLA associations seemed to be driven largely by CMV exposure. The study listed approximately 150 TCR beta chains as associated with cytomegalovirus. An earlier analysis of roughly 570 of the donors showed that most TCR beta V segments appeared in productive rearrangements either about 87% or about 30% of the time, which broadly matched IMGT annotations. In vitro tests confirmed that a few of the cytomegalovirus-associated TCR beta chains recognize cytomegalovirus antigens. A later analysis found that TCR association rates varied across HLA loci, with DRB1 alleles showing the most associated TCRs and HLA-C alleles the fewest. Most TCR sequences were seen in very few donors, while some public TCRs were found in many individuals. At a false discovery rate of 0.05, a later analysis linked under 20,000 TCR beta sequences to specific HLA alleles. Because HLA typing was missing for some donors at each locus, association tests included only the typed subset. Cytomegalovirus status was reported to be diagnosed by the classifier with high specificity and sensitivity in both the original and validation cohorts. The presence/absence analyses assumed that sequencing depth was roughly uniform across donors, and that assumption may not be true. The authors suggested that the approach could potentially be extended to other disease states and immunological phenotypes. When HLA alleles, especially DR and DQ, strongly co-occurred, attributing TCR associations to individual alleles was difficult. V-gene and J-gene trimming of TCR beta chains was associated with a missense DCLRE1C variant in a later genetic analysis, and the association was replicated in an independent cohort. According to a later analysis, parvovirus B19, influenza, CMV and Epstein-Barr virus appeared linked to several top co-occurrence clusters. The cohort was sequenced for TCR beta chains only, and without alpha or paired-chain data the features that could be detected were limited. Compared with equally common non-associated chains, HLA-associated TCR beta chains in a later analysis were more clonally expanded and had lower generation probabilities. A further reported finding was that TCR beta sequences accurately predicted the HLA-A and HLA-B alleles for most subjects in the first cohort. Compared with the roughly 670-donor mean, donors in an Asian-associated ancestry cluster had fewer N-insertions in productive TCRs, according to a later genetic analysis. The sequencing pipeline was judged likely to have produced a cluster of highly shared sequence variants as a technical artifact. Because the 87-base-pair reads could not distinguish some IMGT-functional V segments, including TRBV6-2 and TRBV6-3, those segments were excluded. Because counts were too low, about 18 rarely observed V segments, including chromosome 9 orphons, were left out of the earlier analysis of 500 to 750 of the donors.

Comment on this clone: It lacks a known antigen. Per-nucleotide qualities are absent, and no much larger clonotype sits a single base away.

The library was prepared using the immunoSEQ multiplex PCR assay. The multiplex PCR relied on a mix of 60 forward primers for TCR Vbeta segments and 13 reverse primers for TCR Jbeta segments. The CDR3 region of rearranged TCR beta genes was amplified from genomic DNA with a multiplex PCR assay. On the Illumina HiSeq System, the amplified TCR beta libraries were sequenced as 87-base-pair reads. As for the original processing: In a later analysis, tens of millions of unique TCR beta chains were counted across the approximately 640 repertoires, and some 10 million of these chains were shared by at least two donors. Raw reads were error-corrected and collapsed into unique sequences with a nearest-neighbor algorithm that merged closely related sequences to remove PCR and sequencing errors. Alignment of CDR3 sequences to IMGT reference sequences was used to assign V, D and J gene segments. For a sequence to be retained, at least a six-nucleotide match to both a V gene segment and a J gene segment was required. Rearrangements were classified as productive when the CDR3 lacked stop codons and remained in frame with V and J, and all other rearrangements were classified as non-productive. Following IMGT convention, CDR3 was defined as the stretch from the second conserved V-encoded cysteine up to the conserved J-encoded phenylalanine. The earlier analysis of about 610 of the donors excluded sequences that lacked an unambiguous match to a single V gene segment. An earlier analysis of some 610 of the donors called V segments functional above 56.7% productive rearrangements and segregating when the between-donor standard deviation exceeded 5%. A statistical classification framework was built to diagnose cytomegalovirus status from the catalog of TCR beta chain sequences. In a later analysis, V and J genes were assigned by comparing TCR nucleotide sequences against IMGT/GENE-DB human TR gene sequences. The TCRdist pipeline was used in a later analysis to assign CDR3 sequences and most-parsimonious VDJ recombination scenarios. In a later analysis, every TCR beta chain was defined by the combination of its CDR3 amino acid sequence and its V-gene family, and reads without a unique V-gene family were dropped. As a way to deal with suspected cross-contamination and a sequencing artifact, a later analysis dropped roughly 620 nucleotide sequences that were highly shared and had low generation probability. For each public chain, a later analysis derived a clonal expansion index from normalized ranks of inferred template counts within each repertoire. Generation probabilities in a later analysis came from a VDJ recombination model fitted to out-of-frame rearrangements, and those results were checked against IGoR. A later analysis scored TCR-TCR, TCR-HLA and TCR-CMV co-occurrence with hypergeometric tests, applying a repertoire-size bias correction to TCR pairs. False discovery rates were estimated in a later analysis by permuting HLA or CMV assignments 20 times. In a later analysis, co-occurring TCRs were grouped using DBSCAN, and TCRdist sequence similarity was added for clustering within HLA-allele-positive subsets. Repertoires with fewer than 30,000 or more than 120,000 public chains were left out of co-occurrence clustering, as were about 5 repertoires with anomalous nucleotide sharing. TCRdb's version of the immuneACCESS table is confined to in-frame rearrangements and falls short of the full clone set. An unresolved V gene accounts for under half of the shortfall where checked; the remainder is of unknown origin. The V and J calls and clone size were taken over from that table, and D and trimming were inferred from the DNA. This sample gives about 190,000 clones in total; roughly 80% of them show up just once. The ten largest clones capture roughly 6.7% of the sample.

The CDR3, from cysteine to phenylalanine, totals 13 residues. The read is trimmed to its CDR3 DNA, 39 bases read in frame from base 1. Germline trimming: 8 bases from V, 7 bases from J; junction bases outside gene matches: 4. Via the germline V gene, CDR1 is MNHEY and CDR2 SVGAGI. The cohort comprised 550 to 700 healthy bone marrow donors. Cohort members were all nominally healthy when sampled, although unrecorded immune exposures were likely present. The donor tested CMV seropositive and was one of the 289 seropositive cohort members. A peripheral blood sample was provided by each donor, and peripheral blood mononuclear cells were used for TCR beta sequencing. The Qiagen DNeasy Blood Extraction Kit was used to extract genomic DNA from the blood cell samples.

The sequencing input was PBMCs. This clonotype was sampled from a man in his forties in good health and CMV-seropositive. The chain was built from TRBV6-5 and TRBJ1-6, with 8 junctional bases fitting TRBD1. CDR3 region: CASGGTGNSPLHF. In nucleotides, the sequence is TGTGCCAGCGGGGGGACAGGCAATTCACCCCTCCACTTT.